These 18 T cell receptor beta chains share one sample of origin, sequenced in a study of control samples from healthy donors and cancer patients. Data came from immunoSEQ multiplex PCR; TCRdb stores just in-frame clones and leaves some out. The sample comprises 98,000 or so clones, about 80% of which are singletons, and about 7% rests with the top ten. The sequencing input was blood. The source is a man aged 18 to 35 in good health.

The chain combines TRBV7-9 with TRBJ2-5; 8 nucleotides match TRBD2. Trimming removed 5 bases from V and 4 bases from J; junction bases left unmatched: 6. The CDR3 is 14 residues long. Germline V gene lookup returns CDR1 SEHNR and CDR2 FQNEAQ (reference sequence). In DNA form, the CDR3 reads TGTGCCAGCAGCGTCGGCCGGGGGGGAGAGACCCAGTACTTC. Translating it yields CASSVGRGGETQYF.

The V and J genes are TRBV5-6 and TRBJ2-5, with a tentative D call TRBD1 (6 bases). The CDR3 totals 15 residues. Germline CDR1 SGHDT, CDR2 YYEEEE. Trimming pared 4 bases from V and 4 bases from J, leaving 17 bases between. Here the CDR3 DNA reads TGTGCCAGCAGCCCAGCTCATCAGGGGAGAGAGACCCAGTACTTC. Protein: CASSPAHQGRETQYF.

The chain recombines TRBV19 with TRBJ2-7; possible D gene TRBD1, 5 bases. The CDR3 spans 14 residues. Per the germline V gene, CDR1 is LNHDA and CDR2 is SQIVND (reference sequence). Trimming removed 3 bases at V and 3 bases at J, with 12 bases between. The CDR3 protein is CASSMKGPFYEQYF. Here the CDR3 DNA reads TGTGCCAGTAGTATGAAGGGGCCGTTCTACGAGCAGTACTTC.

The CDR3 sequence: CASSLFGGADTEAFF. The CDR3 coding sequence is TGCGCCAGCAGCTTGTTCGGGGGCGCTGACACTGAAGCTTTCTTT. This chain links TRBV5-1 with TRBJ1-1; a possible D gene is TRBD1 (6 bases). This CDR3 contains 15 residues. Trimming stripped 1 base from V and 3 bases from J, with 13 bases between. From germline, CDR1 is SGHRS and CDR2 YFSETQ.

The V call is TRBV11-2, the J call TRBJ1-2; 7 nucleotides align to TRBD1. Germline V gene sequence: CDR1 SGHAT, CDR2 FQNNGV. The ends lost 4 bases at V and 4 bases at J; junction bases unmatched: 9. The CDR3 has 15 residues. CDR3 in DNA: TGTGCCAGCAGCTCCGCAGGGGGAAGTGGCTATGGCTACACCTTC. Translating it yields CASSSAGGSGYGYTF. The full variable domain, rest sourced from reference TRBV11-2 and TRBJ1-2, is EAGVAQSPRYKIIEKRQSVAFWCNPISGHATLYWYQQILGQGPKLLIQFQNNGVVDDSQLPKDRFSAERLKGVDSTLKIQPAKLEDSAVYLCASSSAGGSGYGYTFGSGTRLTVV.

This chain connects TRBV2 to TRBJ1-6; TRBD1 aligns across 7 bases. Per germline, CDR1 SNHLY and CDR2 FYNNEI. This CDR3 spans 15 amino acids. V gave up 10 bases and J gave up 5 bases; unmatched junction bases: 11. In DNA form, the CDR3 reads TGTGCCACCCGGCGGGACAGCTATAATAATTCACCCCTCCACTTT. Translating it yields CATRRDSYNNSPLHF.

The chain uses TRBV4-1 and TRBJ2-3; 7 bases agree with TRBD1. The CDR3 length is 15 residues. The junction had 4 bases not matched to a gene; V was cut back by 4 bases and J by 0 bases. Germline V gene data show CDR1 as MGHRA and CDR2 as YSYEKL. CDR3 sequence: CASSRGTASTDTQYF. DNA for the CDR3: TGCGCCAGCAGCCGAGGGACAGCTAGCACAGATACGCAGTATTTT.

The chain uses TRBV4-3 and TRBJ2-6, with D possibly matching TRBD1 (5 bases). V was cut by 6 bases and J by 0 bases, with 9 bases left in between. This CDR3 has 15 amino acids. Germline CDR1 reads LGHNA; CDR2 reads YSLEER. The CDR3 region is CASRPGYSGANVLTF. The CDR3 DNA reads TGCGCCAGCAGGCCAGGGTACTCTGGGGCCAACGTCCTGACTTTC.

CDR3 amino acids: CASSLSGHSYNEQFF. In DNA form, the CDR3 reads TGTGCCAGCAGCTTATCGGGACACAGCTACAATGAGCAGTTCTTC. The rearrangement joins TRBV7-2 to TRBJ2-1, with D perhaps TRBD1 (6 bases). V lost 2 bases to trimming and J lost 3 bases, with 11 bases between them. Germline V gene data show CDR1 as SGHTA and CDR2 as FQGNSA. CDR3 size: 15 residues.

The rearrangement links TRBV2 to TRBJ2-2, with D unresolved. This CDR3 contains 13 residues. Trimming cost V 8 bases and J 4 bases, with 11 bases left between them. The V gene's germline CDR1 is SNHLY and CDR2 FYNNEI. CDR3 nucleotides: TGTGCCAGCTCCCTCTCTTCCACCGGGGAGCTGTTTTTT. It specifies CASSLSSTGELFF.

The chain links TRBV7-2 to TRBJ2-3; a weak D match, TRBD2 (6 bases). V lost 5 bases, J lost 3 bases, and 15 bases lay in between. Per germline, CDR1 SGHTA and CDR2 FQGNSA. The CDR3 contains 15 residues. CDR3 sequence (DNA): TGTGCCAGCAGCCCCTGGGTCCGGGAGACAGATACGCAGTATTTT. Translated: CASSPWVRETDTQYF. Using reference TRBV7-2 and TRBJ2-3 for the parts outside the CDR3, the full variable domain is GAGVSQSPSNKVTEKGKDVELRCDPISGHTALYWYRQSLGQGLEFLIYFQGNSAPDKSGLPSDRFSAERTGGSVSTLTIQRTQQEDSAVYLCASSPWVRETDTQYFGPGTRLTVL.

The gene calls are TRBV29-1 and TRBJ1-1; no firm D call. V shed 5 bases and J shed 5 bases, with 9 bases lying between them. CDR1 is SQVTM and CDR2 is ANQGSEA in the germline V gene. CDR3 length equals 11 residues. The CDR3: CSVSGRTEAFF. The CDR3 bases are TGCAGCGTTTCTGGCCGAACTGAAGCTTTCTTT.

The gene calls are TRBV19 and TRBJ2-1, with D tentatively TRBD2 (5 bases). V lost 5 bases and J 3 bases, leaving 14 bases between the germline ends. CDR1 is LNHDA and CDR2 is SQIVND in the germline V gene (reference sequence). This CDR3 is 15 amino acids long. CDR3 DNA sequence: TGTGCCAGTAGTGCCCAGGACTCCTACTACAATGAGCAGTTCTTC. This codes for CASSAQDSYYNEQFF.

This sequence joins TRBV5-1 and TRBJ2-5; 7 nucleotides align to TRBD2. The CDR3 loop spans 15 amino acids. Trimming cost V 3 bases and J 1 base; bases outside gene matches: 6. The germline V gene has CDR1 SGHRS and CDR2 YFSETQ. CDR3 nucleotide sequence: TGCGCCAGCAGCTATCGCGGGGGTCTCCAAGAGACCCAGTACTTC. It specifies CASSYRGGLQETQYF.

CDR3 nucleotides: TGTGCCAGCAGCTTAACCGCAGGCGGCTCCTATAATTCACCCCTCCACTTT. Its translation: CASSLTAGGSYNSPLHF. The chain has TRBV7-2 and TRBJ1-6; D is uncertain. The CDR3 length is 17 residues. With 2 bases removed from V and 0 bases from J, the gap between germline ends came to 11 bases. CDR1 is SGHTA and CDR2 is FQGNSA in the germline V gene.

The CDR3 bases are TGTGCCAGCAGCCAGAACAGGGGGAGTAGGGAGACCCAGTACTTC. Residues: CASSQNRGSRETQYF. The genes are TRBV5-5 and TRBJ2-5, with TRBD1 matching over 8 bases. V lost 4 bases to trimming and J lost 5 bases; unmatched junction nucleotides: 10. Germline-derived CDR1 and CDR2 are SGHKS and YYEKEE (reference sequence). The CDR3 is made up of 15 amino acids.

In this sample, this clone turned up a few times. This chain joins TRBV19 and TRBJ1-1, with unresolved D. Trimming took off 7 bases at V and 4 bases at J, with 13 bases between the two ends. This CDR3 spans 13 amino acids. Germline V gene data show CDR1 as LNHDA and CDR2 as SQIVND (reference sequence). CDR3 sequence (DNA): TGTGCCAGTACTAAGACCTTGGGCACTGAAGCTTTCTTT. Amino acids: CASTKTLGTEAFF.

This rearrangement joins TRBV6-1 to TRBJ1-5; D remains ambiguous. With 1 base removed from V and 0 bases from J, the gap between germline ends came to 7 bases. The germline gives CDR1 MNHNS, CDR2 SASEGT. The CDR3 has 15 residues. CDR3 DNA: TGTGCCAGCAGTGAAGGGGTCCGTAGCAATCAGCCCCAGCATTTT. Encoded protein: CASSEGVRSNQPQHF.